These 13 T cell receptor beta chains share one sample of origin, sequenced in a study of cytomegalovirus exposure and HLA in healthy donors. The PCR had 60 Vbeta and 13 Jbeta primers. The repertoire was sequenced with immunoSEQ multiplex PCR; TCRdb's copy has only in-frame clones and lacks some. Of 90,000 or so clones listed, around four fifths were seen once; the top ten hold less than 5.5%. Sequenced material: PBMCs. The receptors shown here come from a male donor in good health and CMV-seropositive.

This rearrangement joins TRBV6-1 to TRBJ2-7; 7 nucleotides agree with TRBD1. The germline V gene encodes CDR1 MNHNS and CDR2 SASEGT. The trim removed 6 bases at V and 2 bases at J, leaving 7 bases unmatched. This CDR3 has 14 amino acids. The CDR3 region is CASRLTGQTYEQYF. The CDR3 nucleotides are TGTGCCAGCAGGCTGACAGGGCAGACCTACGAGCAGTACTTC.

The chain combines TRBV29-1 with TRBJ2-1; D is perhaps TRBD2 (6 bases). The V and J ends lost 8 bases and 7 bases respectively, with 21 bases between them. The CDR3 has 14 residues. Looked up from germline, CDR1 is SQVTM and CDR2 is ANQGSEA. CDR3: CSFTAGLPRNEQFF. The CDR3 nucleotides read TGCAGCTTCACAGCCGGACTACCTAGGAATGAGCAGTTCTTC.

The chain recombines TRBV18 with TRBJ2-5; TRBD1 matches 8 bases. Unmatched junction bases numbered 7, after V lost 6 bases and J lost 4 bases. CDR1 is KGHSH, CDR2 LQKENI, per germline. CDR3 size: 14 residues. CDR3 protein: CASSNRGDRETQYF. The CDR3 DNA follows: TGTGCCAGCTCCAACAGGGGGGATCGAGAGACCCAGTACTTC.

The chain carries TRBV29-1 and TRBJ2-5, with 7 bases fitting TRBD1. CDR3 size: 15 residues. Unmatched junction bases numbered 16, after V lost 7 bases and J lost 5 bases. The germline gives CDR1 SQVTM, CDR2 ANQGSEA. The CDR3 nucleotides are TGCAGCGGCTCACCGCGACAGGGCATGGACGAGACCCAGTACTTC. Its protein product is CSGSPRQGMDETQYF. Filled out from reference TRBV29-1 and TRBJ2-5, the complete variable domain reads SAVISQKPSRDICQRGTSLTIQCQVDSQVTMMFWYRQQPGQSLTLIATANQGSEATYESGFVIDKFPISRPNLTFSTLTVSNMSPEDSSIYLCSGSPRQGMDETQYFGPGTRLLVL.

The CDR3 spells CASRLGQFHEQYF. DNA for the CDR3: TGTGCCAGCAGGCTGGGACAGTTCCACGAGCAGTACTTC. The V call is TRBV27, the J call TRBJ2-7; 7 nucleotides match TRBD1. CDR1 is MNHEY and CDR2 is SMNVEV in the germline V gene (reference sequence). V lost 6 bases, J lost 5 bases, and 7 bases stayed unmatched. CDR3 length: 13 residues.

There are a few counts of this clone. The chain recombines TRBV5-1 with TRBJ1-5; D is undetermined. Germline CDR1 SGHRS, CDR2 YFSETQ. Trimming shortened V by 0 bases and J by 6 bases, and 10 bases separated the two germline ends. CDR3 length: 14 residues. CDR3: CASSLVPGGQPQHF. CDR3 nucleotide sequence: TGCGCCAGCAGCTTGGTGCCCGGAGGTCAGCCCCAGCATTTT.

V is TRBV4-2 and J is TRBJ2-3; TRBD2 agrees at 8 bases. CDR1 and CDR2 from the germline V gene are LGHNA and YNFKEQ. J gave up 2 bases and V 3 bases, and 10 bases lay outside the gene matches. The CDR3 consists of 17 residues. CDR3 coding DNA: TGTGCCAGCAGCCACCCGGGGGGGCGGGTAGACACAGATACGCAGTATTTT. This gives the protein CASSHPGGRVDTDTQYF.

CDR3 DNA sequence: TGTGCCAGCAGACGGGGACAGGTGAGGTTGGGAGCCTACGAGCAGTACTTC. Its translation: CASRRGQVRLGAYEQYF. The V gene is TRBV5-6, the J gene TRBJ2-7, with 8 positions matching TRBD1. V was clipped by 5 bases and J by 2 bases; unmatched bases: 15. CDR3 length equals 17 residues. Germline V gene lookup returns CDR1 SGHDT and CDR2 YYEEEE.

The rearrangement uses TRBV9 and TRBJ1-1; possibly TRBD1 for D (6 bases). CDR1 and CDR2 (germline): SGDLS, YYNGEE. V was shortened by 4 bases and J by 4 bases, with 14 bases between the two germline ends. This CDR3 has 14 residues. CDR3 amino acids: CASSPGHMSTEAFF. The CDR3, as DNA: TGTGCCAGCAGCCCGGGACACATGAGCACTGAAGCTTTCTTT.

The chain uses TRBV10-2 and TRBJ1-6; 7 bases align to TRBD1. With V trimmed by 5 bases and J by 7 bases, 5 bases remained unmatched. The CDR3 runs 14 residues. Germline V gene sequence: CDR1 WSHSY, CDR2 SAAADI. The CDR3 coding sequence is TGCGCCAGCAGTTTGGGACAGACGAATTCACCCCTCCACTTT. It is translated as CASSLGQTNSPLHF.

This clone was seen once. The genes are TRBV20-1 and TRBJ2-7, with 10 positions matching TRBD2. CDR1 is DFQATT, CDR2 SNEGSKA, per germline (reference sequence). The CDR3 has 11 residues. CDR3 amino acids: CSLAGVYEQYF. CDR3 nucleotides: TGCAGCCTAGCGGGAGTCTACGAGCAGTACTTC.

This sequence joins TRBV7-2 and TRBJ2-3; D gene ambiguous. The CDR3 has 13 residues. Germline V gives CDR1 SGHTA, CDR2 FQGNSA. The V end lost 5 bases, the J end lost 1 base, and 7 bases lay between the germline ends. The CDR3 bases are TGTGCCAGCAGCGTCCATGGCACAGATACGCAGTATTTT. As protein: CASSVHGTDTQYF.

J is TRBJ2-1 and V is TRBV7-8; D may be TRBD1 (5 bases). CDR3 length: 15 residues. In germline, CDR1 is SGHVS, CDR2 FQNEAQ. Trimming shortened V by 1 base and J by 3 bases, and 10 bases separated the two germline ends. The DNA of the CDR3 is TGTGCCAGCAGCTTAGGCCGCGACAGCTACAATGAGCAGTTCTTC. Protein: CASSLGRDSYNEQFF.